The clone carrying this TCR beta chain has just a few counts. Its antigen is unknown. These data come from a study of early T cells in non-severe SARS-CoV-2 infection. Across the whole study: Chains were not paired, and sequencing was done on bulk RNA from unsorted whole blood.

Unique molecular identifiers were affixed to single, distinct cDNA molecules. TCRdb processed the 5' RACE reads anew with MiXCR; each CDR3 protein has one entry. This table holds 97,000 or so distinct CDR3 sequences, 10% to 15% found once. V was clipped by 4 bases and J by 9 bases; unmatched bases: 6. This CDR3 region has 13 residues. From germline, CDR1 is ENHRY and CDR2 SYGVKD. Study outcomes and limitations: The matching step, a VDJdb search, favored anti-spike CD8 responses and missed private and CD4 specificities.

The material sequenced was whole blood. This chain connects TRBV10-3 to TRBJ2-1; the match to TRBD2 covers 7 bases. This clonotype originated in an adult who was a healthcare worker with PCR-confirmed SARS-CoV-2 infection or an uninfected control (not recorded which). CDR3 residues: CAISGLAQGEQFF. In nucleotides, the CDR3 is TGTGCCATCAGTGGACTAGCTCAGGGTGAGCAGTTCTTC.